This T cell receptor beta chain is from a study of glioma-infiltrating T cells. The iRepertoire nested amplicon-rescue multiplex PCR amplified TCR alpha and beta CDR3s from RNA. TCRdb reanalysed the multiplex PCR reads using MiXCR and keeps one entry per CDR3 protein. The sample lists more than 95,000 distinct CDR3 sequences; 20% to 25% were seen once. This clonotype was sampled from a human donor with low-grade glioma or glioblastoma, undergoing nonglioma brain surgery, or in good health (not recorded which). The sample was glioma tissue, nonneoplastic brain tissue, or PBMCs (not recorded which).

CDR3 DNA: TGTGCCAGCAGCCAAGTTTCCGGGATCACGTACAATGAGCAGTTCTTC. It yields the protein CASSQVSGITYNEQFF. V is TRBV4-2 and J is TRBJ2-1, with D possibly TRBD2 on 5 matching bases. Germline values: CDR1 LGHNA, CDR2 YNFKEQ. The CDR3 runs to 16 residues. V lost 1 base and J 4 bases, leaving 14 bases between the germline ends.